This T cell receptor (beta chain) was captured in a study of cytomegalovirus exposure and HLA in healthy donors. A multiplex PCR was run with 60 Vbeta primers and 13 Jbeta primers. Assay: immunoSEQ multiplex PCR; the TCRdb copy retains only in-frame clones and omits some. The sample contains 95,000 to 150,000 clones, approximately 84% of which appear only once. Donors were ostensibly healthy at sampling, although undocumented immune exposures were probable. In its sample, this clone was seen once. Its antigen is not known. General study findings and limits: Productive rates of about 87% or about 30% were seen for most TCR beta V segments in an earlier analysis. Near-uniform donor sequencing depth was presumed by presence/absence analyses.

The clonotype comes from a man aged 50-60 years in good health and CMV-seronegative. The sample consisted of PBMCs.

The CDR3 loop reads CASSFQRDTEAFF. The CDR3 DNA reads as TGTGCCAGTAGTTTCCAACGGGACACTGAAGCTTTCTTT. The chain links TRBV19 to TRBJ1-1, with D unclear. From germline, CDR1 is LNHDA and CDR2 SQIVND (reference sequence). Trimming stripped 5 bases from V and 3 bases from J, with 10 bases between. The CDR3 spans 13 residues.